This T cell receptor (beta chain) was retrieved from a study of blood T cell repertoires in COVID-19. V was trimmed by 3 bases and J by 4 bases, leaving 12 bases between them. CDR3 length: 14 residues. CDR1 is LNHDA and CDR2 is SQIVND in the germline V gene (reference sequence). Only in-frame clones appear in the TCRdb table, and some are missing; sequencing was by immunoSEQ multiplex PCR. The repertoire holds some 170,000 clones, with 82% as singletons. The specimen sequenced was peripheral blood. This TCR derives from a woman in her 70s with acute or convalescent COVID-19. The chain has TRBV19 and TRBJ2-5; D gene uncertain. CDR3 sequence (DNA): TGTGCCAGTAGTATGCTCGATGCCGGAGAGACCCAGTACTTC. It is translated as CASSMLDAGETQYF.